This T cell receptor (beta chain) was recorded in a study of blood T cell repertoires in COVID-19. This clone was seen more than once but under ten times. Assay: immunoSEQ multiplex PCR; the TCRdb copy retains only in-frame clones and omits some. Here the sample spans roughly 150,000 clones, roughly 78% being singletons. The sample taken for sequencing was peripheral blood. This TCR was sampled from an older woman with COVID-19, enrolled during active disease.

DNA of the CDR3: TGTGCCAGCAGTTACCGACTAGCGGGCCACGAGCAGTACTTC. As protein: CASSYRLAGHEQYF. The V gene is TRBV27, the J gene TRBJ2-7; 10 bases fit TRBD2. From germline, CDR1 is MNHEY and CDR2 SMNVEV (reference sequence). This CDR3 has 14 amino acids. V was pared by 4 bases and J by 5 bases, with 5 bases of the junction left unmatched.